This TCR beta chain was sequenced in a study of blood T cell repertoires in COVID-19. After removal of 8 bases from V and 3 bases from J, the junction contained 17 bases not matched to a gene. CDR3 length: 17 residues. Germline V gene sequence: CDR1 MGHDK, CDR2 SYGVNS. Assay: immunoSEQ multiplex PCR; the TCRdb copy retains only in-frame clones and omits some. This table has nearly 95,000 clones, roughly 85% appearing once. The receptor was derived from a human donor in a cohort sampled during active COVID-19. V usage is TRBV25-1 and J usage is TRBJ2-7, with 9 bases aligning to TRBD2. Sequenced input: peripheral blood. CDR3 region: CASSSGAGAGGYYEQYF. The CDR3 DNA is TGTGCCAGCTCTAGCGGGGCTGGGGCAGGGGGGTACTACGAGCAGTACTTC.